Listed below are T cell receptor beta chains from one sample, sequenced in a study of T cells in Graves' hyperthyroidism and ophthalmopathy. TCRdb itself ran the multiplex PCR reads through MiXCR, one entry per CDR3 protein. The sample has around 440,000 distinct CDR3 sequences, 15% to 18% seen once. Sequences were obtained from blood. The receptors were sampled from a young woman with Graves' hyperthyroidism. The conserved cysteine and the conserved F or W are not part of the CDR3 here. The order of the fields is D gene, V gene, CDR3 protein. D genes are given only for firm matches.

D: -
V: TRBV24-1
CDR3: ATSDLEVTEAF

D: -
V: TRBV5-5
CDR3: ASSARDNYGYT

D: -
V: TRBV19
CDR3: ASSMAAAKNIQY

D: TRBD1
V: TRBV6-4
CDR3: ASSEGTVAGELF

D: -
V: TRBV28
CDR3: ASSSSDSVTLYEQY

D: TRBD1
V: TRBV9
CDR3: ASSPDPRTGTTYEQY

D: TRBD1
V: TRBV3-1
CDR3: ASSLGQDNSPLH

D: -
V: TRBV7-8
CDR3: ASRYMMSENTEAF

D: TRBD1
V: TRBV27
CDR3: ASSTRDRAYGYT

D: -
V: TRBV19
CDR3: ASSTSRAGFPYNEQF

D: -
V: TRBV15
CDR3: ATSRRPRELREQY

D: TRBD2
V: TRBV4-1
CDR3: ASSQRGTSGQAYEQY

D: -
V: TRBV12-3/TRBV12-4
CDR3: ASSPTTYEQY

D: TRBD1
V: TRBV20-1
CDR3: SAVGTGAVPHNQPQH

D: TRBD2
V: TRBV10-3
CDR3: AIYGTSGSEWNTQY

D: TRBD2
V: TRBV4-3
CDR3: VSSQLAGGPSNEQF

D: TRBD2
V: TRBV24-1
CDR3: ANRGPGGTSVDNEQF

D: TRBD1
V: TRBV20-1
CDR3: SARGDRGFSGELF

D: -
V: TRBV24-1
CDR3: ATSDHRAKMNNEQF

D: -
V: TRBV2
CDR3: ASSPGPFTGELF

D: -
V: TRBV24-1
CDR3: ATSPLYTEAF

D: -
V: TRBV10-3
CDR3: AIGERTDEQY

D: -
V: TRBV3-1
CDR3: ASSQVNPAHYGYT

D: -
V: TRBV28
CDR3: ASKGAPDWNTDTQY

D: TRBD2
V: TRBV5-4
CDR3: ASSSGPGGNEQF

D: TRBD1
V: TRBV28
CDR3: ASSARDRGFSSPLH

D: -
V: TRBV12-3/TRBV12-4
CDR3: ASSLRANYGYT

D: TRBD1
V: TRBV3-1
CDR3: ASSQGDRAYSNQPQH

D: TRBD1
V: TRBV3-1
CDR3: ASSLSGGQGTGT

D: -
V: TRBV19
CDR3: ASSIPTPYNEQF

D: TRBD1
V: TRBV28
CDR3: ASSRDRGSGEQY

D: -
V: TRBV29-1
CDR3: SVEKGVGLETQY

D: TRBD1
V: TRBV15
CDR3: ATSRALGQENTEAF

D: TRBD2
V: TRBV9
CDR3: ASSVVCLAGAFRDEQY

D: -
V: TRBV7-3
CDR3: ASSPPGASHNEQF